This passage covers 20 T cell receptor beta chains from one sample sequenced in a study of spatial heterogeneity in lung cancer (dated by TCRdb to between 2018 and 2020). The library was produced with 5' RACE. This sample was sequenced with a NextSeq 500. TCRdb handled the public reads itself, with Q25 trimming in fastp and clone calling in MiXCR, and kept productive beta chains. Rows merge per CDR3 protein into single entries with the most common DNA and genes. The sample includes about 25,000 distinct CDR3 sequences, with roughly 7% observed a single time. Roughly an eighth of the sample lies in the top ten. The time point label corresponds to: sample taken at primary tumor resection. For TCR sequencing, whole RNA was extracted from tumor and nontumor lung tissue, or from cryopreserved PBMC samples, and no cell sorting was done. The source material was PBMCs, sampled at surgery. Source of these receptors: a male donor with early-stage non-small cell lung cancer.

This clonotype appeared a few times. CDR3 residues: CSARHFRTGGSIQYF. The CDR3 nucleotides read TGCAGTGCTAGACATTTTCGGACAGGGGGCTCCATTCAGTACTTC. The genes are TRBV20-1 and TRBJ2-4; 11 nucleotides agree with TRBD1. Germline assignment: CDR1 DFQATT and CDR2 SNEGSKA (reference sequence). The junction had 9 bases not matched to a gene; V was cut back by 2 bases and J by 9 bases. This CDR3 region has 15 residues.

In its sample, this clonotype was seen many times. The DNA of the CDR3 is TGTGCCAGTACCCTATGGGACAGGCGGGGACTGAACACTGAAGCTTTCTTT. Translation gives CASTLWDRRGLNTEAFF. J is TRBJ1-1 and V is TRBV19, with 8 bases that match TRBD1. V dropped 7 bases and J dropped 0; count of bases not matched to a gene: 13. CDR1 LNHDA and CDR2 SQIVND come from the germline V gene (reference sequence). The CDR3 length is 17 residues.

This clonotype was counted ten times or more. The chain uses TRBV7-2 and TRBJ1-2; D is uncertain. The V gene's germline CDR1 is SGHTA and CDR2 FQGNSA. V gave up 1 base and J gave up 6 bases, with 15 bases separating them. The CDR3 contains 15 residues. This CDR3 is CASSLVPGRSDGYTF. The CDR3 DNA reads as TGTGCCAGCAGCTTAGTCCCCGGCAGGAGCGATGGCTACACCTTC.

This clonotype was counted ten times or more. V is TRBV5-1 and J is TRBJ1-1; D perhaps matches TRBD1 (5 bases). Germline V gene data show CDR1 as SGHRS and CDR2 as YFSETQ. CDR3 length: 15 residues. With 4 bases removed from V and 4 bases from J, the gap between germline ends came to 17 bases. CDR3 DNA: TGCGCCAGCAGCCGGGGGACCGCCCGGGGCACTGAAGCTTTCTTT. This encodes CASSRGTARGTEAFF.

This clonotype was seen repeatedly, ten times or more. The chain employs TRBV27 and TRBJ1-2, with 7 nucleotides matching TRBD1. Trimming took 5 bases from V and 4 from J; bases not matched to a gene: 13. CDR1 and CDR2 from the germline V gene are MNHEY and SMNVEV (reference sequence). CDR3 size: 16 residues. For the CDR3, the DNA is TGTGCCAGCAGTCTACGGGGACAGACCCCTGCCTATGGCTACACCTTC. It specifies CASSLRGQTPAYGYTF.

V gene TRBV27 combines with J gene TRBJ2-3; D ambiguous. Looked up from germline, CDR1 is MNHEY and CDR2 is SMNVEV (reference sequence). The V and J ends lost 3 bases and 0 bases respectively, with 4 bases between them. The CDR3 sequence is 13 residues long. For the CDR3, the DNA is TGTGCCAGCAGTTTCTTTAGCACAGATACGCAGTATTTT. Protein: CASSFFSTDTQYF.

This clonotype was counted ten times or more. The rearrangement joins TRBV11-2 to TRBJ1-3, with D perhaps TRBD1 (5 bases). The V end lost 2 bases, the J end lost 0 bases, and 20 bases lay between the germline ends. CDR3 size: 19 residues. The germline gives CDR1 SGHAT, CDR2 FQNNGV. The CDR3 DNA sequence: TGTGCCAGCAGCTTAAACCTTCCCGGGACGGTTGTCTCTGGAAACACCATATATTTT. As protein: CASSLNLPGTVVSGNTIYF.

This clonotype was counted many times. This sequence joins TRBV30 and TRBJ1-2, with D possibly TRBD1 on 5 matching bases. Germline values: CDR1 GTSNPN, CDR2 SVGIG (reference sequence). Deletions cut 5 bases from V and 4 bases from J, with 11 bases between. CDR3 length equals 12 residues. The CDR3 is CAWVLGTYGYTF. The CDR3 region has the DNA TGTGCCTGGGTCTTAGGGACCTATGGCTACACCTTC.

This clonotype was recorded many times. The DNA of the CDR3 is TGTGCCAGCACTCACCTCGGCCGGGATGGGGCCAACGTCCTGACTTTC. It translates to CASTHLGRDGANVLTF. The chain combines TRBV28 with TRBJ2-6; weak D call: TRBD2 (5 bases). Germline values: CDR1 MDHEN, CDR2 SYDVKM. There are 16 residues in the CDR3. V was shortened by 7 bases and J by 3 bases, with 16 bases between the two germline ends.

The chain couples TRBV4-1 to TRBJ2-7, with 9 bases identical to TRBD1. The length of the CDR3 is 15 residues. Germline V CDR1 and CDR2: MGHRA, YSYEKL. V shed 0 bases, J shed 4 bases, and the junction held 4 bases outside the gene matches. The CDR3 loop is CASSQDPTGGYEQYF. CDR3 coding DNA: TGCGCCAGCAGCCAAGACCCGACAGGGGGATACGAGCAGTACTTC.

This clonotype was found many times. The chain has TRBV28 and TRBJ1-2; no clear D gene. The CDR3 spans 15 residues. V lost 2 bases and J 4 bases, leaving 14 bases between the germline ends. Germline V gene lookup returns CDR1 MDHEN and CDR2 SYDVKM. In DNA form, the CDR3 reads TGTGCCAGCAGTTTAGATGGAGGTTCTGGCTATGGCTACACCTTC. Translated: CASSLDGGSGYGYTF.

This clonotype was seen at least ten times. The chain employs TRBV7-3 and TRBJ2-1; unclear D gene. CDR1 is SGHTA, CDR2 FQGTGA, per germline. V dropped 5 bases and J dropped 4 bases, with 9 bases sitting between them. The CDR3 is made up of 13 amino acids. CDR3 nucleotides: TGTGCCAGCAGCCCTAACGGGTACAATGAGCAGTTCTTC. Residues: CASSPNGYNEQFF. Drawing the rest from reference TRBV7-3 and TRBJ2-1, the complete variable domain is GAGVSQTPSNKVTEKGKYVELRCDPISGHTALYWYRQSLGQGPEFLIYFQGTGAADDSGLPNDRFFAVRPEGSVSTLKIQRTERGDSAVYLCASSPNGYNEQFFGPGTRLTVL.

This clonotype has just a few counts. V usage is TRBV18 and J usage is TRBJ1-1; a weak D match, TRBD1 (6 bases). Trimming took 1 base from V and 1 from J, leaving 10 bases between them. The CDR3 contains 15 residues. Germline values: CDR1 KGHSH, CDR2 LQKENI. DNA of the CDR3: TGTGCCAGCTCACCACGAGGACAGAGGAACACTGAAGCTTTCTTT. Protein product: CASSPRGQRNTEAFF.

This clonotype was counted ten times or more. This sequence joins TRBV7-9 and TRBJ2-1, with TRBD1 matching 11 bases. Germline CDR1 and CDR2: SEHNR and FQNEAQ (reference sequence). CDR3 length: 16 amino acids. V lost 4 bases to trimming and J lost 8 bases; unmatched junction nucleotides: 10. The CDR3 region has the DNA TGTGCCAGCAGCTCGCCGGGAAGGACAGGGGGCCATGAGCAGTTCTTC. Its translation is CASSSPGRTGGHEQFF.

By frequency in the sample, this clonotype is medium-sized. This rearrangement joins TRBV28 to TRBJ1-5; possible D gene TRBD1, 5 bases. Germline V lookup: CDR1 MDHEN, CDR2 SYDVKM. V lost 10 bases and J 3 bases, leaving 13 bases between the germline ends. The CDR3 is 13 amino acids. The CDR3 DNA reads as TGTGCCACCTATGCCAGGGACAATCAGCCCCAGCATTTT. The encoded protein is CATYARDNQPQHF.

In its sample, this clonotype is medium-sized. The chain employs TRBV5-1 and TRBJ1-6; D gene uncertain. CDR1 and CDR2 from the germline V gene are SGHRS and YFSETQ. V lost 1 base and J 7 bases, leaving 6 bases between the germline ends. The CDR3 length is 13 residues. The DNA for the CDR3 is TGCGCCAGCAGCTTGACAGAAAATTCACCCCTCCACTTT. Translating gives CASSLTENSPLHF.

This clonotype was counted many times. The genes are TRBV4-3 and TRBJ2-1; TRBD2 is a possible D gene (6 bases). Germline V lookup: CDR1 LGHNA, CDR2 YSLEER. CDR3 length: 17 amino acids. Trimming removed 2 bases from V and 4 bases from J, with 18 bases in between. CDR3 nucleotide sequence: TGCGCCAGCAGCCAATTAAGCATAGGTGGAGGGTACAATGAGCAGTTCTTC. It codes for CASSQLSIGGGYNEQFF.

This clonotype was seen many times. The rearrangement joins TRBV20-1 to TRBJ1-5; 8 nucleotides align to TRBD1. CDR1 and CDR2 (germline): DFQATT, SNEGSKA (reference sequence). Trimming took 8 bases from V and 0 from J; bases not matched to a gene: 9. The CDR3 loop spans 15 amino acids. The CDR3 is CSIFKQGDSNQPQHF. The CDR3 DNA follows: TGCAGTATTTTTAAACAGGGGGATAGCAATCAGCCCCAGCATTTT.

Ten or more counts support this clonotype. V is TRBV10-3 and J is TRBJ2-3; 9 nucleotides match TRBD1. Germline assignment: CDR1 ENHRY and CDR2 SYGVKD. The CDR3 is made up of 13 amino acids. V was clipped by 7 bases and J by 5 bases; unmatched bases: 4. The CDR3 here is CAIMGGQGDTQYF. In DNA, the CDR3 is TGTGCCATCATGGGGGGACAGGGAGATACGCAGTATTTT.

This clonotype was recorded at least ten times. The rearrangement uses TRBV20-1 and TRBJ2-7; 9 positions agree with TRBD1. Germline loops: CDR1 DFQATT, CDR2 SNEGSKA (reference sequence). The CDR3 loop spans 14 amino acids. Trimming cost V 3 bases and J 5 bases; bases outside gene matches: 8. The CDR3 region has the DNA TGCAGTGCTAGCTCGGGACAGGGAGGGAACGAGCAGTACTTC. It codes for CSASSGQGGNEQYF.